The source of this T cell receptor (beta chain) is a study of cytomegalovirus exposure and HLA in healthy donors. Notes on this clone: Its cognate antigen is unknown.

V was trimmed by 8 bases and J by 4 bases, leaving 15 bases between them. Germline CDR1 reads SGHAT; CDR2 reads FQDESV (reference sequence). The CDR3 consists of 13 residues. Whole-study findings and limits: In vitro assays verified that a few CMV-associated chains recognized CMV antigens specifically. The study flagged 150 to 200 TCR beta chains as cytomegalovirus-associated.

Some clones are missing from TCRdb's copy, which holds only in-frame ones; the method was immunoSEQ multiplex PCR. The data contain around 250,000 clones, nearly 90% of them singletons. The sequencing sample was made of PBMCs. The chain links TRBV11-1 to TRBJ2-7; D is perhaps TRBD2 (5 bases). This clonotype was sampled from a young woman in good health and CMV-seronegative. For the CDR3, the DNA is TGTGCCAGCCGGCACAACGGGGTATACGAGCAGTACTTC. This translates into CASRHNGVYEQYF.